This T cell receptor beta chain was captured in a study of cytomegalovirus exposure and HLA in healthy donors (dated by TCRdb to the late 2010s). As for the study more broadly: In an earlier analysis of 587 of the donors, 276 Gb of sequence data and approximately 100 million unique TCR beta sequences from about 190 million T cells were reported. The number of donors typed differed by locus, with roughly 620-630 for A, B, C, DRB1 and DQB1, around 520 for DQA1, 606 for DPA1, and around 430 for DPB1. All discovery cohort repertoires had been generated on a single sequencing platform. The aim of the study was to test whether cataloging public T cell receptors could identify signatures of past pathogen exposure. A separate validation cohort of about 110 different subjects was used in addition to the roughly 620-subject first cohort. The T cell repertoires of several hundred subjects were profiled by immunosequencing and related to cytomegalovirus serostatus. Among the roughly 400 genotyped donors, around 81% belonged to the genetic ancestry cluster associated with self-reported Caucasian donors. The later analysis used no new phenotypic data to find candidate immune exposures, relying instead on TCR beta sequences and their occurrence across donors. Roughly 300 gigabases of sequencing data and approximately 80 million unique TCR sequences were included in an early release covering several hundred HLA-typed donors. A later genetic analysis used genome-wide SNP genotypes for about 60% of the roughly 700 donors, treating that subset as a discovery cohort. The study combined high-throughput TCR immunosequencing, statistical association of individual TCRs with disease status, and machine learning to predict cytomegalovirus infection status. Both class I and class II loci were covered by HLA typing, at four-digit resolution. Roughly 5 DR-DQ haplotypes were handled as single units for association and clustering because linkage in the cohort was strong. In a later analysis, previously published TCR beta repertoires from some 640 donors were re-analyzed and high-resolution HLA genotyping was added so that TCR occurrence patterns could be studied. Among around 400 genotyped donors of the cohort, an average of approximately 240,000 unique TCR beta nucleotide sequences was sequenced per donor, of which about 19% were non-productive. An earlier analysis of some 600 of the donors applied high-throughput TCR beta sequencing to assess whether each TCR beta V gene segment acted as functional or pseudogenic. Donor age, sex, ethnicity and CMV serostatus were compiled together with the repertoire data.

The junction carries 4 bases between V and J, which are trimmed by 5 bases and 2 bases respectively. Via the germline V gene, CDR1 is SGHAT and CDR2 FQNNGV. The CDR3 holds 11 amino acids from the cysteine to the phenylalanine. CDR3 DNA is the only sequence kept; it has 33 bases, read in frame from the first base. The cohort consisted of 600 or so healthy bone marrow donors. All cohort members were sampled while nominally healthy, although unrecorded immune exposures were likely present. The donor was CMV seronegative and was included in the group of several hundred seronegative cohort members. A peripheral blood sample was provided by each donor, and peripheral blood mononuclear cells were used for TCR beta sequencing. Genomic DNA was extracted from the blood cell samples with the Qiagen DNeasy Blood Extraction Kit. The study at large found these results: A further reported finding was that TCR beta sequences accurately predicted the HLA-A and HLA-B alleles for most subjects in the first cohort. HLA typing was unavailable for some donors at each locus, so association tests used only the typed subset. A later analysis found that most CMV-associated TCR beta chains appeared HLA-restricted, with HLA associations seemingly driven largely by CMV exposure. Compared with equally common non-associated chains, HLA-associated TCR beta chains in a later analysis were more clonally expanded and had lower generation probabilities. This cohort had only TCR beta chains sequenced, and the lack of alpha or paired-chain data limited which features could be detected. The presence/absence analyses assumed that sequencing depth was roughly uniform across donors, and that assumption may not be true. Strong co-occurrence of HLA alleles, especially DR and DQ, made assigning TCR associations to individual alleles difficult. Some IMGT-functional V segments, including TRBV6-2 and TRBV6-3, could not be told apart with the 87-base-pair reads, so those segments were excluded. According to the authors, the approach could potentially be generalized to other disease states and immunological phenotypes. A later genetic analysis associated a missense DCLRE1C variant with V-gene and J-gene trimming of TCR beta chains, and an independent cohort replicated the association. In vitro tests confirmed that a few of the cytomegalovirus-associated TCR beta chains recognize cytomegalovirus antigens. Specific HLA alleles were associated with some 15,000 TCR beta sequences at a false discovery rate of 0.05 in a later analysis. Across donors, most TCR sequences were observed very rarely, whereas some public TCRs were present in many individuals. A later analysis found that TCR association rates varied across HLA loci, with DRB1 alleles showing the most associated TCRs and HLA-C alleles the fewest. Correlated functional status among segregating V segments might be attributable to linkage disequilibrium, but an unknown experimental factor could not be ruled out. Several of the top co-occurrence clusters appeared to be linked to parvovirus B19, influenza, CMV and Epstein-Barr virus, according to a later analysis. For the cohort, immune exposure information was limited to CMV serostatus. Because counts were too low, about 18 rarely observed V segments, including chromosome 9 orphons, were excluded from the earlier analysis of a few hundred of the donors. In an earlier analysis of a few hundred of the donors, most TCR beta V segments were observed in productive rearrangements about 87% or about 30% of the time, broadly matching IMGT annotations. Compared with the 666-donor mean, donors in an Asian-associated ancestry cluster had fewer N-insertions in productive TCRs, according to a later genetic analysis. In the study, 150 to 200 TCR beta chains were listed as associated with cytomegalovirus. A group of highly shared sequence variants was considered likely to be a technical artifact of the sequencing pipeline. Cytomegalovirus status was reported to be diagnosed by the classifier with high specificity and sensitivity in both the original and validation cohorts.

This clone has only a few counts. Its antigen has not been determined. The record has no base qualities; no much larger clone is one base away. The library was built by means of the immunoSEQ multiplex PCR assay. For the multiplex PCR, a mixture combining 60 forward primers for TCR Vbeta segments and 13 reverse primers for TCR Jbeta segments was used. The CDR3 region of rearranged TCR beta genes was amplified from genomic DNA by a multiplex PCR assay. The Illumina HiSeq System was used to sequence the amplified TCR beta libraries as 87-base-pair reads. The published analysis was carried out like this. In a later analysis, about 80 million unique TCR beta chains were counted across the roughly 670 repertoires, and around 11 million of these chains were shared by at least two donors. Raw reads were error-corrected and collapsed into unique sequences by a nearest-neighbor algorithm in which closely related sequences were merged to remove PCR and sequencing errors. CDR3 sequences were aligned to IMGT reference sequences to assign V, D and J gene segments. For a sequence to be retained, a match of at least six nucleotides to both a V gene segment and a J gene segment was required. Rearrangements were called productive when the CDR3 lacked stop codons and stayed in frame with V and J; all others were non-productive. Following IMGT convention, CDR3 was defined as the stretch from the second conserved V-encoded cysteine to the conserved J-encoded phenylalanine. Sequences without an unambiguous match to a single V gene segment were excluded from the earlier analysis of almost 600 of the donors. In an earlier analysis of approximately 610 of the donors, V segments were called functional above 56.7% productive rearrangements and were called segregating when the between-donor standard deviation exceeded 5%. A statistical classification framework was built to diagnose cytomegalovirus status from the catalog of TCR beta chain sequences. In a later analysis, V and J genes were assigned by comparing TCR nucleotide sequences against IMGT/GENE-DB human TR gene sequences. Using the TCRdist pipeline, a later analysis assigned CDR3 sequences along with most-parsimonious VDJ recombination scenarios. In a later analysis, each TCR beta chain was defined by its CDR3 amino acid sequence together with its V-gene family, and reads lacking a unique V-gene family were excluded. In a later analysis, around 650 highly shared, low-generation-probability nucleotide sequences were removed to address suspected cross-contamination and a sequencing artifact. In a later analysis, a clonal expansion index was calculated for each public chain from normalized within-repertoire ranks of inferred template counts. In a later analysis, generation probabilities were computed using a VDJ recombination model fitted to out-of-frame rearrangements, and the results were checked against IGoR. A later analysis scored TCR-TCR, TCR-HLA and TCR-CMV co-occurrence with hypergeometric tests, applying a repertoire-size bias correction to TCR pairs. To estimate false discovery rates, a later analysis permuted the HLA or CMV assignments 20 times. In a later analysis, co-occurring TCRs were grouped using DBSCAN, with TCRdist sequence similarity added in when clustering inside HLA-allele-positive subsets. For co-occurrence clustering, repertoires with fewer than 30,000 or more than 120,000 public chains were excluded, along with several repertoires with anomalous nucleotide sharing. The source is immuneACCESS, and TCRdb retained only in-frame sequences with V and J called. Part of the clones is not carried over; for the studies checked, unresolved V genes explain less than half of this, and the remainder is unexplained. V and J calls and clone size follow that table, whereas D and trimming were derived from the DNA. The sample table lists around 150,000 clones, 70% to 90% of them with a count of one. The ten largest clones take up about 2.2% of the sample.

The sequence derives from a man over 45 in good health and CMV-seronegative. The sequencing input was PBMCs. The rearranged segments are TRBV11-2 and TRBJ2-7, with the D gene call left open. In nucleotide form, the sequence is TGTGCCAGCAGCCTACCCTACGAGCAGTACTTC. It translates as CASSLPYEQYF.